This passage covers 10 T cell receptor beta chains from one sample sequenced in a study of radiation and T cells in renal cell carcinoma. Sequenced by immunoSEQ multiplex PCR; TCRdb stores in-frame clones only, minus some. The repertoire holds more than 15,000 clones, with about 50% as singletons. Treatment described: 15 Gy SBRT to primary tumor, nephrectomy 4 weeks later. Material: tumor tissue, obtained from a patient whose treatment included radiotherapy and nephrectomy. The receptors come from a woman aged 55-70 years with renal cell carcinoma.

The count of this clone is one. The rearrangement joins TRBV5-5 to TRBJ1-2, with a weak D call TRBD1 (5 bases). CDR3 length: 15 residues. The V end lost 6 bases, the J end lost 4 bases, and 19 bases lay between the germline ends. The V gene's germline CDR1 is SGHKS and CDR2 YYEKEE (reference sequence). CDR3 sequence (DNA): TGTGCCAGCATCTCACCACGGGGCAGGGTCTATGGCTACACCTTC. Protein sequence: CASISPRGRVYGYTF. The full variable domain, with the rest looked up from reference TRBV5-5 and TRBJ1-2, is DAGVTQSPTHLIKTRGQQVTLRCSPISGHKSVSWYQQVLGQGPQFIFQYYEKEERGRGNFPDRFSARQFPNYSSELNVNALLLGDSALYLCASISPRGRVYGYTFGSGTRLTVV.

This chain links TRBV10-3 with TRBJ1-1; D might be TRBD1 (5 bases). Trimming took 6 bases from V and 0 from J, leaving 11 bases between them. Germline CDR1 ENHRY, CDR2 SYGVKD. The CDR3 sequence is 14 residues long. The CDR3 DNA reads TGTGCCATCAGCGCGGGACGGCTGAACACTGAAGCTTTCTTT. As protein: CAISAGRLNTEAFF.

The chain has TRBV28 and TRBJ1-3; tentative D call: TRBD1 (5 bases). Germline assignment: CDR1 MDHEN and CDR2 SYDVKM. This CDR3 is 14 amino acids long. Trimming took 6 bases from V and 0 from J, leaving 9 bases between them. CDR3 coding DNA: TGTGCCAGCAGCAAGGACACCTCTGGAAACACCATATATTTT. Translation: CASSKDTSGNTIYF.

There are many counts of this clone. This chain joins TRBV30 and TRBJ2-2; TRBD1 matches 8 bases. The CDR3 length is 14 residues. CDR1 and CDR2 from the germline V gene are GTSNPN and SVGIG (reference sequence). The V segment lost 5 bases and the J segment 5 bases; nucleotides outside the gene matches: 7. The DNA of the CDR3 is TGTGCCTGGGTGAGGCAGGGGGCGACCGGGGAGCTGTTTTTT. Amino acids: CAWVRQGATGELFF.

This chain uses TRBV9 with TRBJ2-3; weak D call: TRBD1 (5 bases). This CDR3 comprises 15 residues. V was clipped by 3 bases and J by 0 bases, with 11 bases between them. Germline CDR1 is SGDLS and CDR2 is YYNGEE. CDR3: CASSATDTSTDTQYF. DNA of the CDR3: TGTGCCAGCAGCGCGACAGACACTAGCACAGATACGCAGTATTTT.

This clone was observed a handful of times. The sample has other DNA sequences that encode this CDR3 too. J is TRBJ2-7 and V is TRBV9, with 7 positions matching TRBD1. J lost 3 bases, V lost 4 bases, and 10 bases had no gene match. CDR1 SGDLS and CDR2 YYNGEE come from the germline V gene. The CDR3 has 15 amino acids. The DNA for the CDR3 is TGTGCCAGCAGCCAAGGGGGAGCAGGGGGCTACGAGCAGTACTTC. Translated, it gives CASSQGGAGGYEQYF.

The rearrangement joins TRBV7-3 to TRBJ2-7; TRBD2 aligns across 8 bases. Unmatched junction bases numbered 15, after V lost 3 bases and J lost 2 bases. There are 18 residues in the CDR3. CDR1 is SGHTA, CDR2 FQGTGA, per germline. The CDR3 DNA reads as TGTGCCAGCAGCTTCGGCCCCCCTAAAGGAGCGGGAGCCTACGAGCAGTACTTC. Amino acids: CASSFGPPKGAGAYEQYF.

This clone was detected ten times or more. The chain joins TRBV7-9 to TRBJ2-1; D may be TRBD1 (5 bases). Trimming took off 1 base at V and 15 bases at J, with 13 bases between the two ends. CDR3 length equals 12 residues. CDR1 is SEHNR and CDR2 is FQNEAQ in the germline V gene (reference sequence). The CDR3 spells CASSLGSGILFF. The CDR3 DNA follows: TGTGCCAGCAGCTTAGGGTCAGGGATCTTGTTCTTC.

This chain uses TRBV7-2 with TRBJ2-1, with D possibly TRBD2 on 6 matching bases. The CDR3 has 14 amino acids. V dropped 3 bases and J dropped 4 bases, with 10 bases sitting between them. Germline V gives CDR1 SGHTA, CDR2 FQGNSA. CDR3 bases: TGTGCCAGCAGCTTTGAGGCGGGATACAATGAGCAGTTCTTC. It is translated as CASSFEAGYNEQFF.

Many counts were recorded for this clone. The rearrangement uses TRBV6-5 and TRBJ1-1; unclear D gene. Trimming took 5 bases from V and 7 from J, leaving 8 bases between them. Germline V gene sequence: CDR1 MNHEY, CDR2 SVGAGI. CDR3 length: 11 residues. This CDR3 is CASSTEYEAFF. The DNA for the CDR3 is TGTGCCAGCAGTACAGAGTATGAAGCTTTCTTT.